Listed below are T cell receptor beta chains from one sample, sequenced in a study of shared clonotypes between healthy human individuals. Produced via immunoSEQ multiplex PCR; TCRdb's table is partial and in-frame only. This sample carries roughly 2.2 million clones, just under 95% of them seen once, and the ten largest clones take more than 0.35%. The sequenced sample was naive CD4+ T cells from PBMCs. Every receptor here comes from a man younger than 30 in good health. Some clones in this sample may be carry-over from other donors' samples. Each CDR3 is given with its conserved first and last residue. A D gene is named only where the DNA matches it firmly. Clone size is stated in some rows and not others, as once, few, many or a class when expanded.

cdr3_length	v_call	d_call	j_call	clone_size	cdr3_nt	cdr3_aa
14	TRBV30	TRBD2	TRBJ2-1	NA	TGTGCCTGGGGACTAGCGGGAGGGTACAATGAGCAGTTCTTC	CAWGLAGGYNEQFF
14	TRBV4-1	TRBD1	TRBJ2-3	NA	TGCGCCAGCAGCTCCCGGACAGGGTCAGATACGCAGTATTTT	CASSSRTGSDTQYF
15	TRBV11-1	TRBD2	TRBJ2-2	NA	TGTGCCAGCAGCCGGGCAGCGGGGTCCGCCGGGGAGCTGTTTTTT	CASSRAAGSAGELFF
14	TRBV28	TRBD1	TRBJ1-5	NA	TGTGCCAGCACCCCAGGGGGCGGGGGTCAGCCCCAGCATTTT	CASTPGGGGQPQHF
15	TRBV2	TRBD1	TRBJ2-3	NA	TGTGCCAGCAGTGATCAGGGGGCGCCCCAAGATACGCAGTATTTT	CASSDQGAPQDTQYF
14	TRBV7-3	TRBD1	TRBJ1-1	NA	TGTGCCAGCAGCGCGACAGGGGGCAACACTGAAGCTTTCTTT	CASSATGGNTEAFF
14	TRBV27	NA	TRBJ1-1	NA	TGTGCCAGCAGCCTCACCCTTAGGGGGACTGAAGCTTTCTTT	CASSLTLRGTEAFF
14	TRBV5-1	TRBD1	TRBJ1-1	NA	TGCGCCAGCAGCTTGGCGACAGGGCCCACTGAAGCTTTCTTT	CASSLATGPTEAFF
14	TRBV5-1	TRBD1	TRBJ2-5	NA	TGCGCCAGCAGCGGAACAGGGACAGAAGAGACCCAGTACTTC	CASSGTGTEETQYF
14	TRBV18	NA	TRBJ2-5	NA	TGTGCCAGCTCACCAGAAGGTGGGGTGGAGACCCAGTACTTC	CASSPEGGVETQYF
15	TRBV11-1	NA	TRBJ2-1	NA	TGTGCCAGCAGCCCCCCGAAGGGTCCAGAGAATGAGCAGTTCTTC	CASSPPKGPENEQFF
15	TRBV2	NA	TRBJ2-4	NA	TGTGCCAGCAGTGAATATGGCAGGGTCCAAAACATTCAGTACTTC	CASSEYGRVQNIQYF
15	TRBV7-2	NA	TRBJ1-4	NA	TGTGCCAGCAGCTTAGTCGGGGCAACTAATGAAAAACTGTTTTTT	CASSLVGATNEKLFF
14	TRBV27	NA	TRBJ2-7	NA	TGTGCCAGCAGTTTGGGGGGAGAAAAGGACGAGCAGTACTTC	CASSLGGEKDEQYF
15	TRBV6-6	NA	TRBJ2-1	NA	TGTGCCAGCAGTTACGCGGGTTTCTCCTACAATGAGCAGTTCTTC	CASSYAGFSYNEQFF
14	TRBV11-1	NA	TRBJ2-1	NA	TGTGCCAGCAGCCCACTAGGAAATGACAATGAGCAGTTCTTC	CASSPLGNDNEQFF
15	TRBV27	TRBD2	TRBJ2-3	NA	TGTGCCAGCAGTACCCCTAGCGGATACACAGATACGCAGTATTTT	CASSTPSGYTDTQYF
13	TRBV2	NA	TRBJ2-7	NA	TGTGCCAGCACTGGGGGCACCTCCTACGAGCAGTACTTC	CASTGGTSYEQYF
16	TRBV27	NA	TRBJ1-2	once	TGTGCCAGCCGCCTATCGTCAGTCGGGGGCAGCTATGGCTACACCTTC	CASRLSSVGGSYGYTF
14	TRBV28	TRBD1	TRBJ1-1	once	TGTGCCAGCAGGCCGGGACAGGTTAACACTGAAGCTTTCTTT	CASRPGQVNTEAFF
14	TRBV4-1	NA	TRBJ1-2	NA	TGCGCCAGCAGCCAAGGCGACACAGCCTATGGCTACACCTTC	CASSQGDTAYGYTF
14	TRBV5-1	TRBD2	TRBJ2-7	NA	TGCGCCAGCACGCGGGGACTACCGACGTACGAGCAGTACTTC	CASTRGLPTYEQYF
12	TRBV5-6	NA	TRBJ2-1	NA	TGTGCCAGCAGCTTATCGGGGGTGAGCTGGTTCTTC	CASSLSGVSWFF
15	TRBV6-1	NA	TRBJ1-5	NA	TGTGCCAGCAGTGAGGTGTCAGGGCTCAATCAGCCCCAGCATTTT	CASSEVSGLNQPQHF
13	TRBV6-1	NA	TRBJ2-7	NA	TGTGCCAGTAGGTACACAAGCTCCTACGAGCAGTACTTC	CASRYTSSYEQYF
13	TRBV7-9	NA	TRBJ1-5	NA	TGTGCCAGCAGCTTAGTAGGAAGTCAGCCCCAGCATTTT	CASSLVGSQPQHF
15	TRBV4-3	NA	TRBJ2-2	NA	TGCGCCAGCAGGGGCGACACCGCGGGCACCGGGGAGCTGTTTTTT	CASRGDTAGTGELFF
12	TRBV6-5	NA	TRBJ2-7	NA	TGTGCCAGCAGTCTGGACGGCTACGAGCAGTACTTC	CASSLDGYEQYF
14	TRBV19	NA	TRBJ1-1	once	TGTGCCAGCTCAAGGCCGGGGTCTGGCACTGAAGCTTTCTTT	CASSRPGSGTEAFF
15	TRBV6-5	TRBD2	TRBJ2-7	NA	TGTGCCAGCAACGCCGGGACTAGCGGGAGCGCAAAGCAGTACTTC	CASNAGTSGSAKQYF
15	TRBV6-5	TRBD2	TRBJ2-5	NA	TGTGCCAGCAGACCACATAGCGGGCTACAAGAGACCCAGTACTTC	CASRPHSGLQETQYF
13	TRBV28	TRBD1	TRBJ2-7	NA	TGTGCCAGTTCGACAGGGGGCATCTACGAGCAGTACTTC	CASSTGGIYEQYF
14	TRBV19	NA	TRBJ1-1	NA	TGTGCCAGTAGTATAAACAGGGCGGACACTGAAGCTTTCTTT	CASSINRADTEAFF
15	TRBV4-2	NA	TRBJ1-2	NA	TGTGCCAGCAGCCAAGCCCAACCAGGGATTACAGGCTACACCTTC	CASSQAQPGITGYTF
14	TRBV19	NA	TRBJ1-3	NA	TGTGCCAGTTGTCGAGGACTGCCTGGAAACACCATATATTTT	CASCRGLPGNTIYF
17	TRBV7-8	TRBD1	TRBJ1-5	NA	TGTGCCAGCAGCTTAGTAGGGAGGGGGCTTAGCAATCAGCCCCAGCATTTT	CASSLVGRGLSNQPQHF
16	TRBV11-2	NA	TRBJ2-1	NA	TGTGCCAGCAGCGCTCGTACAGTGTTCTCCTACAATGAGCAGTTCTTC	CASSARTVFSYNEQFF
14	TRBV28	TRBD1	TRBJ1-2	NA	TGTGCCAGCAGTTCAGGACAGGGGTACTATGGCTACACCTTC	CASSSGQGYYGYTF
16	TRBV7-8	NA	TRBJ1-1	NA	TGTGCCAGCAGCTTTTCTCAAACCTACATGAACACTGAAGCTTTCTTT	CASSFSQTYMNTEAFF
15	TRBV2	NA	TRBJ2-3	NA	TGTGCCAGCAGCCTACAGGGTTTTGGCCCAGATACGCAGTATTTT	CASSLQGFGPDTQYF
14	TRBV9	NA	TRBJ2-3	NA	TGTGCCAGCAGCGTAGATCTGAGCACAGATACGCAGTATTTT	CASSVDLSTDTQYF
16	TRBV9	TRBD2	TRBJ2-3	NA	TGTGCCAGCAGCGTTGGACTAGCGCCGAGGACAGATACGCAGTATTTT	CASSVGLAPRTDTQYF
16	TRBV15	TRBD1	TRBJ1-2	once	TGTGCCACCAGCAGGGAGAATCCGGGACAGGAAAATGGCTACACCTTC	CATSRENPGQENGYTF
16	TRBV6-5	NA	TRBJ2-1	NA	TGTGCCAGCAGTTACTCGGGAAATCCACCAGACAATGAGCAGTTCTTC	CASSYSGNPPDNEQFF
17	TRBV10-3	TRBD2	TRBJ2-6	NA	TGTGCCATCAGTGAGCGGGAGGGAACCTCTGGGGCCAACGTCCTGACTTTC	CAISEREGTSGANVLTF
15	TRBV6-1	TRBD1	TRBJ2-5	NA	TGTGCCAGCAGCAAAATCGGGACAGGCCAAGAGACCCAGTACTTC	CASSKIGTGQETQYF
14	TRBV28	TRBD1	TRBJ1-1	NA	TGTGCCAGCAGTCCAGGGGACAGGGATACTGAAGCTTTCTTT	CASSPGDRDTEAFF